Shown below are 31 T cell receptor beta chains from a single sample sequenced in a study of sequential checkpoint blockade in melanoma. Repertoires were generated with immunoSEQ multiplex PCR, while TCRdb's copy carries only in-frame clones and drops some. Of 21,000 or so clones listed, 65% to 85% are singletons. Indicated treatment: randomized to nivolumab then ipilimumab (arm A) or the reverse (arm B). The sequencing here drew on CD8+ T cells sorted from blood (inferred from file names), taken from a patient given nivolumab and ipilimumab in sequence. The receptors stem from a human donor with melanoma.

The rearrangement joins TRBV5-1 to TRBJ1-2, with a possible D match to TRBD1 (6 bases). Germline CDR1 and CDR2: SGHRS and YFSETQ. The CDR3 runs to 16 residues. Trimming took off 0 bases at V and 4 bases at J, with 16 bases between the two ends. CDR3 sequence reads: CASSLVFSRGPYGYTF. CDR3 in DNA: TGCGCCAGCAGCTTGGTTTTCTCCAGGGGTCCCTATGGCTACACCTTC.

This clone was recorded once. The chain combines TRBV7-9 with TRBJ1-1; 8 positions agree with TRBD1. Germline V gives CDR1 SEHNR, CDR2 FQNEAQ (reference sequence). The length of the CDR3 is 17 residues. J gave up 5 bases and V 1 base, and 12 bases lay outside the gene matches. The CDR3 loop is CASSLVGQGAKKTEAFF. CDR3 coding DNA: TGTGCCAGCAGCTTAGTGGGGCAGGGGGCGAAAAAAACTGAAGCTTTCTTT.

In this sample, this clone turned up a few times. Other DNA sequences within the sample encode an identical CDR3. The chain uses TRBV5-1 and TRBJ2-1; TRBD2 aligns across 9 bases. CDR3 length: 16 residues. Looked up from germline, CDR1 is SGHRS and CDR2 is YFSETQ. V gave up 0 bases and J gave up 2 bases; unmatched junction bases: 3. The CDR3 nucleotides read TGCGCCAGCAGCTTGGCGGCGGGAGGGCCCTACAATGAGCAGTTCTTC. It specifies CASSLAAGGPYNEQFF. Full variable domain (outside the CDR3, taken from reference TRBV5-1 and TRBJ2-1): KAGVTQTPRYLIKTRGQQVTLSCSPISGHRSVSWYQQTPGQGLQFLFEYFSETQRNKGNFPGRFSGRQFSNSRSEMNVSTLELGDSALYLCASSLAAGGPYNEQFFGPGTRLTVL.

The chain recombines TRBV28 with TRBJ2-7; 9 bases map to TRBD2. CDR1 and CDR2 from the germline V gene are MDHEN and SYDVKM. This CDR3 has 16 residues. J was trimmed by 3 bases and V by 6 bases; bases with no gene match: 12. This CDR3 reads CASSLTRGRAHYEQYF. The CDR3, as DNA: TGTGCCAGCAGCTTGACCCGCGGGAGGGCCCACTACGAGCAGTACTTC.

This chain links TRBV15 with TRBJ2-2; 7 bases fit TRBD1. CDR1 and CDR2 from the germline V gene are LNHNV and YYDKDF (reference sequence). The CDR3 extends over 14 amino acids. The junction had 9 bases not matched to a gene; V was cut back by 8 bases and J by 6 bases. CDR3 in amino acids: CATPDRERPGELFF. CDR3 sequence (DNA): TGTGCCACCCCAGACAGGGAACGTCCCGGGGAGCTGTTTTTT.

This chain uses TRBV6-5 with TRBJ2-7, with D unresolved. Trimming shortened V by 6 bases and J by 4 bases, and 10 bases separated the two germline ends. From germline, CDR1 is MNHEY and CDR2 SVGAGI. This CDR3 comprises 12 residues. The CDR3 sequence is CASRGRDYEQYF. CDR3 DNA: TGTGCCAGCAGGGGCAGAGATTACGAGCAGTACTTC.

The V call is TRBV10-1, the J call TRBJ2-6; D is unclear. Between the trimmed V and J ends, which lost 2 bases and 0 bases, there was a span of 8 bases. Germline values: CDR1 WNHNN, CDR2 SYGVQD (reference sequence). The CDR3 length is 16 residues. The CDR3: CASSEGSYSGANVLTF. The CDR3 DNA reads TGCGCCAGCAGTGAGGGCTCTTACTCTGGGGCCAACGTCCTGACTTTC.

A few counts support this clone. The gene calls are TRBV4-1 and TRBJ1-2; D unresolved. The CDR3 runs 16 residues. V lost 0 bases and J 4 bases, leaving 15 bases between the germline ends. CDR1 is MGHRA, CDR2 YSYEKL, per germline. The CDR3 coding sequence is TGCGCCAGCAGCCAAGATCAAGCAGGTGGAATCTATGGCTACACCTTC. Protein sequence: CASSQDQAGGIYGYTF.

CDR3 sequence: CASRPGTYEQYF. The CDR3 DNA follows: TGTGCCAGCAGGCCAGGGACCTACGAGCAGTACTTC. The chain has TRBV28 and TRBJ2-7; weak D call: TRBD1 (5 bases). With 6 bases removed from V and 2 bases from J, the gap between germline ends came to 8 bases. Germline loops: CDR1 MDHEN, CDR2 SYDVKM. The CDR3 totals 12 residues.

The chain combines TRBV18 with TRBJ2-6; a possible D gene is TRBD2 (7 bases). V shed 3 bases and J shed 2 bases, with 11 bases lying between them. This CDR3 has 16 amino acids. The germline gives CDR1 KGHSH, CDR2 LQKENI. The CDR3 reads CASSPPGGAGANVLTF. In DNA form, the CDR3 reads TGTGCCAGCTCACCCCCGGGGGGCGCTGGGGCCAACGTCCTGACTTTC.

The V and J genes are TRBV28 and TRBJ2-5; D gene unclear. Germline lookup yields CDR1 MDHEN and CDR2 SYDVKM. The V end was cut by 5 bases, the J end by 0 bases, with 7 bases between. This CDR3 spans 13 amino acids. The CDR3 reads CASSVENQETQYF. The CDR3 DNA is TGTGCCAGCAGTGTTGAGAACCAAGAGACCCAGTACTTC.

The chain uses TRBV7-8 and TRBJ2-3; TRBD2 matches at 8 bases. Germline lookup yields CDR1 SGHVS and CDR2 FQNEAQ. The J segment lost 3 bases and the V segment lost 5 bases, leaving 10 bases of the junction unmatched. CDR3 length: 16 amino acids. The CDR3 reads CASSLGLATVTDTQYF. CDR3 in DNA: TGTGCCAGCAGCCTTGGACTAGCTACGGTAACAGATACGCAGTATTTT.

V gene TRBV30 combines with J gene TRBJ1-6; the D is unclear. V lost 0 bases, J lost 8 bases, and 8 bases lay in between. The germline V gene encodes CDR1 GTSNPN and CDR2 SVGIG (reference sequence). This CDR3 is 13 amino acids long. The CDR3 sequence is CAWSVQRYSPLHF. Written as DNA, the CDR3 is TGTGCCTGGAGTGTTCAACGGTATTCACCCCTCCACTTT.

The chain uses TRBV11-3 and TRBJ2-7; 7 nucleotides match TRBD1. The CDR3 totals 15 residues. The V segment lost 2 bases and the J segment 3 bases; nucleotides outside the gene matches: 7. Germline V lookup: CDR1 SGHNT, CDR2 YENEEA. The CDR3 DNA reads TGTGCCAGCAGCTTACTCCCGGGACAGATCTACGAGCAGTACTTC. It encodes CASSLLPGQIYEQYF.

This chain uses TRBV27 with TRBJ2-1; 9 bases align to TRBD2. The germline V gene encodes CDR1 MNHEY and CDR2 SMNVEV (reference sequence). This CDR3 has 17 amino acids. Trimming removed 0 bases from V and 4 bases from J; junction bases left unmatched: 7. As DNA, the CDR3 is TGTGCCAGCAGTTTATCTAGCGGGAGAGGGTTGTACAATGAGCAGTTCTTC. It yields the protein CASSLSSGRGLYNEQFF.

The V and J genes are TRBV7-2 and TRBJ2-3, with D unclear. Germline CDR1 SGHTA, CDR2 FQGNSA. This CDR3 has 16 amino acids. The V end was cut by 4 bases, the J end by 2 bases, with 16 bases between. CDR3 protein: CASSSPVSEYTDTQYF. The CDR3 DNA is TGTGCCAGCAGCTCGCCGGTCAGCGAGTACACAGATACGCAGTATTTT.

V usage is TRBV7-9 and J usage is TRBJ2-2; D remains unclear. This CDR3 region has 13 residues. V dropped 4 bases and J dropped 6 bases, with 9 bases sitting between them. Germline CDR1 SEHNR, CDR2 FQNEAQ (reference sequence). Here the CDR3 DNA reads TGTGCCAGCAGCTCCACCAGCGCCGGGGAGCTGTTTTTT. Protein sequence: CASSSTSAGELFF.

The genes are TRBV5-4 and TRBJ1-2; 11 nucleotides line up with TRBD1. Trimming at V came to 4 bases and at J to 4 bases, leaving 6 bases not matched to a gene. Germline assignment: CDR1 SGHNT and CDR2 YYREEE (reference sequence). The CDR3 length is 15 residues. Written as DNA, the CDR3 is TGTGCCAGCAGCCCGGACAGGGGGCGCGGCTATGGCTACACCTTC. It yields the protein CASSPDRGRGYGYTF.

The chain carries TRBV11-3 and TRBJ2-5; D remains ambiguous. V shed 3 bases and J shed 4 bases, with 6 bases lying between them. The length of the CDR3 is 12 residues. Per the germline V gene, CDR1 is SGHNT and CDR2 is YENEEA. CDR3 coding DNA: TGTGCCAGCAGCTTGGTCGGAGAGACCCAGTACTTC. Translated, it gives CASSLVGETQYF.

The chain is built from TRBV30 and TRBJ1-1; D is undetermined. The CDR3 loop spans 15 amino acids. In germline, CDR1 is GTSNPN, CDR2 SVGIG (reference sequence). Trimming cost V 0 bases and J 1 base, with 12 bases left between them. The CDR3 bases are TGTGCCTGGAGTGTTTTCTTGGGGAGGAACACTGAAGCTTTCTTT. Encoded protein: CAWSVFLGRNTEAFF. The full variable domain, its missing parts supplied by reference TRBV30 and TRBJ1-1, is SQTIHQWPATLVQPVGSPLSLECTVEGTSNPNLYWYRQAAGRGLQLLFYSVGIGQISSEVPQNLSASRPQDRQFILSSKKLLLSDSGFYLCAWSVFLGRNTEAFFGQGTRLTVV.

The rearrangement links TRBV4-3 to TRBJ2-3, with TRBD1 matching over 7 bases. This CDR3 spans 15 amino acids. V was clipped by 5 bases and J by 0 bases; unmatched bases: 5. CDR1 and CDR2 (germline): LGHNA, YSLEER. The CDR3 DNA follows: TGCGCCAGCAGCACCGGGACAGATAGCACAGATACGCAGTATTTT. As protein: CASSTGTDSTDTQYF.

The rearrangement joins TRBV27 to TRBJ2-3; possibly TRBD1 for D (5 bases). The V and J ends lost 2 bases and 2 bases respectively, with 14 bases between them. This CDR3 has 16 amino acids. Looked up from germline, CDR1 is MNHEY and CDR2 is SMNVEV (reference sequence). The CDR3 nucleotides read TGTGCCAGCAGTTTAGGGGCCATCCGGTTCACAGATACGCAGTATTTT. Its protein is CASSLGAIRFTDTQYF.

The V call is TRBV9, the J call TRBJ2-1; 14 bases line up with TRBD2. Germline values: CDR1 SGDLS, CDR2 YYNGEE. The CDR3 totals 14 residues. Unmatched junction bases numbered 7, after V lost 4 bases and J lost 13 bases. CDR3 sequence: CASSIPTSGGAQFF. For the CDR3, the DNA is TGTGCCAGCAGCATCCCGACTAGCGGGGGGGCCCAGTTCTTC.

This clone turned up a few times. V gene TRBV19 combines with J gene TRBJ1-2; 7 bases are shared with TRBD1. V lost 5 bases and J lost 8; bases outside the gene matches: 8. Germline assignment: CDR1 LNHDA and CDR2 SQIVND (reference sequence). The CDR3 is 13 amino acids. CDR3 region: CASSDRERVGYTF. The CDR3 DNA follows: TGTGCCAGTAGTGACAGGGAAAGAGTAGGCTACACCTTC.

The rearrangement links TRBV5-1 to TRBJ2-5; 9 bases match TRBD2. Germline CDR1 is SGHRS and CDR2 is YFSETQ. There are 16 residues in the CDR3. V shed 2 bases, J shed 5 bases, and the junction held 10 bases outside the gene matches. The CDR3 is CASSFTGLASLETQYF. CDR3 DNA sequence: TGCGCCAGCAGCTTTACGGGACTAGCCTCCTTGGAGACCCAGTACTTC.

This chain connects TRBV11-2 to TRBJ2-7, with 7 bases identical to TRBD1. The ends lost 6 bases at V and 3 bases at J; junction bases unmatched: 11. This CDR3 is 15 amino acids long. Germline V gene lookup returns CDR1 SGHAT and CDR2 FQNNGV. This CDR3 is CASRHRDRFFYEQYF. CDR3 bases: TGTGCCAGCAGACACCGGGACAGATTCTTCTACGAGCAGTACTTC.

This chain's CDR3 is CASSQSQSYEQYF. CDR3 DNA sequence: TGCGCCAGCAGCCAATCACAATCCTACGAGCAGTACTTC. The V gene is TRBV4-1, the J gene TRBJ2-7, with unresolved D. CDR1 and CDR2 from the germline V gene are MGHRA and YSYEKL. V lost 2 bases to trimming and J lost 1 base, with 6 bases between them. The CDR3 sequence is 13 residues long.

V is TRBV5-4 and J is TRBJ2-3; 11 bases align to TRBD1. The germline V gene has CDR1 SGHNT and CDR2 YYREEE (reference sequence). This CDR3 has 14 residues. The ends lost 4 bases at V and 4 bases at J; junction bases unmatched: 2. In nucleotides, the CDR3 is TGTGCCAGCAGCCTGGGACAGGGGGCAGATACGCAGTATTTT. It codes for CASSLGQGADTQYF.

This chain links TRBV2 with TRBJ2-7; D possibly corresponds to TRBD1 (6 bases). The V gene lost 5 bases and the J gene lost 1 base, with 9 bases spanning the gap. This CDR3 spans 13 amino acids. Germline values: CDR1 SNHLY, CDR2 FYNNEI. Written as DNA, the CDR3 is TGTGCCAGCAGTTCAACAGGGTCCTACGAGCAGTACTTC. It codes for CASSSTGSYEQYF.

This chain links TRBV11-2 with TRBJ2-7, with D possibly matching TRBD2 (5 bases). Germline V CDR1 and CDR2: SGHAT, FQNNGV. Trimming took 7 bases from V and 6 from J, leaving 19 bases between them. The CDR3 has 14 amino acids. CDR3 amino acids: CASNSRTGFGEQYF. Written as DNA, the CDR3 is TGTGCCAGCAACTCCCGGACGGGGTTCGGCGAGCAGTACTTC. Supplemented by reference TRBV11-2 and TRBJ2-7, the full variable domain reads EAGVAQSPRYKIIEKRQSVAFWCNPISGHATLYWYQQILGQGPKLLIQFQNNGVVDDSQLPKDRFSAERLKGVDSTLKIQPAKLEDSAVYLCASNSRTGFGEQYFGPGTRLTVT.

The rearrangement uses TRBV5-5 and TRBJ2-7; 8 bases fit TRBD1. The length of the CDR3 is 15 residues. Germline V lookup: CDR1 SGHKS, CDR2 YYEKEE (reference sequence). Trimming at V came to 1 base and at J to 4 bases, leaving 7 bases not matched to a gene. CDR3 sequence: CASSLTGQGRYEQYF. The CDR3 DNA sequence: TGTGCCAGCAGCTTGACTGGACAGGGTAGGTACGAGCAGTACTTC.